The clone carrying this TCR beta chain was recorded once. This entry is derived from a study of sequential checkpoint blockade in melanoma. Study in general: Randomization was 1:1 between first-line nivolumab→ipilimumab and ipilimumab→nivolumab. After both sequences, patients received maintenance nivolumab.

Treatment specified: randomized to nivolumab then ipilimumab (arm A) or the reverse (arm B). Patients had received no earlier DNA-damaging chemotherapy. Live CD3+CD8+ CD19− CD56− cells were sorted from PBMCs. Generated by immunoSEQ multiplex PCR, the TCRdb table keeps only in-frame clones and is missing some. The table lists 20,000 or so clones, around 73% of them singletons. This sequence was found in a human donor with melanoma. Sequences were derived from CD8+ T cells sorted from blood (inferred from file names), sampled from a patient given nivolumab and ipilimumab in sequence.

Here the CDR3 reads CASTTPAGGHNEQFF. In DNA, the CDR3 is TGTGCCAGCACCACCCCAGCGGGGGGCCACAATGAGCAGTTCTTC. This chain connects TRBV27 to TRBJ2-1; TRBD2 matches at 9 bases. The CDR3 runs to 15 residues. Germline V gene lookup returns CDR1 MNHEY and CDR2 SMNVEV (reference sequence). After removal of 7 bases from V and 5 bases from J, the junction contained 9 bases not matched to a gene.